The clone carrying this TCR beta chain has just a few counts. Its target is unknown. The treatment is: randomized to nivolumab then ipilimumab (arm A) or the reverse (arm B). Trimming stripped 5 bases from V and 7 bases from J, with 11 bases between. CDR3 length equals 13 residues. Germline CDR1 is MNHGY and CDR2 is SAAAGT. The protocol was immunoSEQ multiplex PCR, while the TCRdb copy is restricted to in-frame clones and leaves out a portion. The sample shows more than 10,000 clones, roughly 27% of them seen only once. These data are taken from a study of sequential checkpoint blockade in melanoma. Overall study context: Roughly 20 patients had matched tumor biopsies before treatment and at week 13 after nivolumab or ipilimumab alone.

Study outcomes and limitations: Pretreatment TIL clonality tracked with response in the nivolumab-first arm. Patients with week-13 increases in T-cell fraction and clonality benefited about 30 times more often. Tumor T-cell fraction and clonality correlated with PD-L1 and CD8+ counts.

The material sequenced was tumor tissue (inferred from file names), taken from a patient given nivolumab and ipilimumab in sequence. The rearrangement joins TRBV6-8 to TRBJ2-2; D is perhaps TRBD1 or TRBD2 (7 bases each). The origin of this receptor is a human donor with melanoma. The CDR3: CASSQGGVGELFF. As DNA, the CDR3 is TGTGCCAGCAGTCAGGGGGGGGTCGGGGAGCTGTTTTTT.